Below, one T cell receptor (beta chain) is given with its context. There is no known antigen for this receptor. No much larger clonotype is one base removed from it; base qualities were not supplied. CDR1 SGHDN and CDR2 FVKESK are derived from the germline V gene. Cut back by 3 bases and 3 bases, the V and J ends lie 13 bases apart. Reading from cysteine to phenylalanine, the CDR3 counts 15 amino acids. Of the read, only the CDR3 DNA is kept; its 45 bases are in frame from base 1. The data derive from a study of T cells in localized non-small cell lung cancer (dated by TCRdb to 2019 to 2021). Background on the whole study: The study analyzed T cell repertoires of approximately 240 early-stage NSCLC patients, comparing tumors and uninvolved tumor-adjacent lungs. The cohort was made up of around 240 treatment-naive NSCLC patients whose localized lung tumors had been resected. Of the NSCLC patients, around 140 were male and around 99 were female, and the mean age was approximately 66 years. What the research found in general, with its limitations: Higher blood T cell density associated with longer overall survival, while higher adjacent-lung clonality associated with shorter survival. The highest T cell clonality was observed in uninvolved tumor-adjacent lung, where clonality exceeded that of tumor, suggesting that antigenic responses were more focused in uninvolved tumor-adjacent lung. A median of around 50 of the top 100 tumor clones were detected in paired uninvolved adjacent lung, and 28 of these tumor clones were also found among the top 100 clones of the paired uninvolved adjacent lung. Because the study design was exploratory, TCR variables were selected using unadjusted p-values without false-discovery rate correction. Because multi-region sequencing of the tumors was not done, intratumor heterogeneity could not be ruled out.

Uninvolved adjacent lung was taken at least 2 cm from the tumor margin and confirmed free of atypia by two independent pathologists. At diagnosis, peripheral blood, uninvolved tumor-adjacent lung and tumor were collected and stored as a combination of fresh-frozen and FFPE material. The immunoSEQ Assay was used to sequence TCR beta CDR3 regions from DNA. The original methods were these. T cell density was computed as TCR beta template counts normalized to usable DNA estimated by amplifying housekeeping genes. Richness was estimated with the preseqR package, extrapolating to 400,000 templates for PBMC samples and 120,000 templates for tissue samples. Clonality was calculated as one minus Pielou's evenness. To identify tissue-enriched TCRs, differential abundance testing was run on productive amino-acid clonotypes with a minimum total count of 5 and an alpha of 0.1. The Jaccard Index and the Morisita Overlap Index were used to measure how much the repertoires overlapped between compartments. TCR beta CDR3s were clustered by GLIPH together with public tetramer-defined viral CDR3s, and at least three viral sequences plus V-gene enrichment were required for viral motifs. TCRdb limited this immuneACCESS table to in-frame rearrangements with V and J called. A share of clones is missing; checked studies link under half to unresolved V genes, and the rest is unexplained. The V and J calls and clone size were taken over from that table, and D and trimming were inferred from the DNA. For this sample the table gives about 1,100 clones, of which 20% to 25% were detected only once. Jointly, the top ten make up 23% of the sample.

The rearranged chain carries TRBV14 and TRBJ2-3; the D gene is perhaps TRBD2, on 5 matching bases. The input for sequencing was normal lung tissue next to the tumor, taken before any cancer treatment. The source is a man between 40 and 70 years old with stage III lung adenocarcinoma. The DNA sequence is TGTGCCAGCAGCCAGAGAGGACTGAGGACAGATACGCAGTATTTT. This yields the protein CASSQRGLRTDTQYF.